The 4 T cell receptor beta chains in this list originate from one sample, sequenced in a study of cytomegalovirus exposure and HLA in healthy donors. The PCR ran on 60 Vbeta and 13 Jbeta primers. Sequencing used immunoSEQ multiplex PCR; TCRdb keeps in-frame clones, though not all of them. The table includes about 120,000 clones, roughly 70% detected once. Sequenced material: PBMCs. These receptors were taken from a man between 18 and 29 years old in good health and CMV-seropositive.

The V gene is TRBV19, the J gene TRBJ2-2, with a tentative D call TRBD1 (5 bases). Germline V gene lookup returns CDR1 LNHDA and CDR2 SQIVND (reference sequence). The V end lost 0 bases, the J end lost 0 bases, and 14 bases lay between the germline ends. CDR3 length: 18 amino acids. CDR3: CASSIDPTGRANTGELFF. The CDR3 coding sequence is TGTGCCAGTAGTATAGATCCTACGGGCAGGGCGAACACCGGGGAGCTGTTTTTT.

The chain has TRBV5-1 and TRBJ2-7; the D gene is possibly TRBD1 (6 bases). Trimming shortened V by 4 bases and J by 2 bases, and 13 bases separated the two germline ends. CDR3 size: 14 residues. The germline CDR1 and CDR2 sequences are SGHRS and YFSETQ. CDR3 in amino acids: CASSTGQNTYEQYV. The CDR3 DNA follows: TGCGCCAGCAGCACCGGACAGAACACCTACGAGCAGTACGTC.

The CDR3 spells CASRSTGTGFPEAFF. The DNA for the CDR3 is TGTGCCAGCAGGTCGACCGGGACAGGTTTTCCTGAAGCTTTCTTT. The rearrangement uses TRBV2 and TRBJ1-1, with 8 bases identical to TRBD1. Germline assignment: CDR1 SNHLY and CDR2 FYNNEI. The CDR3 is 15 amino acids. Trimming at V came to 6 bases and at J to 6 bases, leaving 12 bases not matched to a gene.

V is TRBV11-2 and J is TRBJ1-6, with 9 bases identical to TRBD1. CDR1 SGHAT and CDR2 FQNNGV come from the germline V gene. J gave up 3 bases and V 1 base, and 1 base lay outside the gene matches. This CDR3 contains 16 residues. CDR3 protein: CASSLGQGVYNSPLHF. The CDR3 DNA reads TGTGCCAGCAGCTTAGGACAGGGGGTCTATAATTCACCCCTCCACTTT.